The 3 T cell receptor beta chains presented below share a single source sample, sequenced in a study of T cells after posttransplantation cyclophosphamide. Clones were read by immunoSEQ multiplex PCR, and TCRdb kept only the in-frame ones, dropping some. Observed in the sample are 40,000 to 55,000 clones, none of them singletons. The sequenced sample was PBMCs. Every receptor here comes from a man aged 35 to 55 in good health, CMV-negative, and a related stem cell transplant donor.

Ten or more counts support this clone. The V and J genes are TRBV19 and TRBJ1-5; possible D gene TRBD1, 5 bases. Germline V gene data show CDR1 as LNHDA and CDR2 as SQIVND (reference sequence). Trimming took 4 bases from V and 7 from J, leaving 20 bases between them. This CDR3 region has 16 residues. CDR3 sequence reads: CASSTSGGTLGQPQHF. The CDR3 nucleotides are TGTGCCAGTAGTACGTCTGGGGGGACCCTCGGGCAGCCCCAGCATTTT.

This clone was seen at least ten times. V gene TRBV10-3 combines with J gene TRBJ1-3, with a weak D call TRBD1 (6 bases). V was pared by 6 bases and J by 0 bases, with 9 bases between. The germline V gene encodes CDR1 ENHRY and CDR2 SYGVKD. The CDR3 is 14 amino acids. The CDR3, as DNA: TGTGCCATCAGCGGGGACAACTCTGGAAACACCATATATTTT. Translation gives CAISGDNSGNTIYF.

This clone was found many times. This chain joins TRBV6-6 and TRBJ2-2, with TRBD1 matching over 8 bases. The CDR3 has 13 residues. CDR1 is MNHNY and CDR2 is SVGAGI in the germline V gene (reference sequence). Germline trimming cut 8 bases from V and 4 bases from J; bases unmatched to any gene: 3. The CDR3 region is CASQDRGTGELFF. CDR3 nucleotide sequence: TGTGCCAGCCAAGACAGGGGCACCGGGGAGCTGTTTTTT.